This T cell receptor beta chain was recovered during a study of post-analysis software for immune sequencing data. A remark on this clonotype: Its antigen is unknown. It may be a read error: a sequence one base away is much more abundant.

Unique molecular identifiers were present in the TCR beta cDNA libraries. TCRdb re-called the PCR reads with MiXCR, one entry per CDR3 protein. The sample holds about 180,000 distinct CDR3 sequences, 30% seen once. The CDR3 runs 15 residues. Germline V gene sequence: CDR1 LGHNA, CDR2 YNFKEQ. Study findings and constraints: Elevated frequency relative to controls characterized about 5 TRBV segments in patients, TRBV5-6, TRBV5-1 and TRBV20-1 among them. A significant reduction in normalized Chao1 diversity was observed in multiple sclerosis patients versus controls.

Sequencing was performed on blood. V gene TRBV4-2 combines with J gene TRBJ2-7; D unclear. This TCR came from a girl aged 5 to 17 with multiple sclerosis. This CDR3 is CVSSQGVTADYEQYF. CDR3 coding DNA: TGTGTCAGCAGCCAAGGCGTGACCGCGGACTACGAGCAGTACTTC.